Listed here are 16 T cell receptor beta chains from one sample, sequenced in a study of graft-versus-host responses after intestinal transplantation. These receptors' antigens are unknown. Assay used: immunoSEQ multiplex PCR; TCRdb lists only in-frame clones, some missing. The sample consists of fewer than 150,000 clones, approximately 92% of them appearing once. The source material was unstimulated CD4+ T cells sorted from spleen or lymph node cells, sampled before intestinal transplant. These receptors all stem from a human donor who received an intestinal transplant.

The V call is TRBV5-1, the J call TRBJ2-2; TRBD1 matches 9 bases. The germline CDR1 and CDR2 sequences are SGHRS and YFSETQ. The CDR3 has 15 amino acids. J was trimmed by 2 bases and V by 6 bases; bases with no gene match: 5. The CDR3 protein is CASNWGQGNTGELFF. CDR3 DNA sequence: TGCGCCAGCAATTGGGGACAGGGCAACACCGGGGAGCTGTTTTTT. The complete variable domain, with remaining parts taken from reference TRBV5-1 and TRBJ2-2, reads KAGVTQTPRYLIKTRGQQVTLSCSPISGHRSVSWYQQTPGQGLQFLFEYFSETQRNKGNFPGRFSGRQFSNSRSEMNVSTLELGDSALYLCASNWGQGNTGELFFGEGSRLTVL.

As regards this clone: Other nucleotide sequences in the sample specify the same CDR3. Here the CDR3 reads CASSLVGSTDTQYF. CDR3 DNA: TGCGCCAGCAGCTTGGTGGGGAGCACAGATACGCAGTATTTT. The chain employs TRBV5-1 and TRBJ2-3; D remains ambiguous. The CDR3 spans 14 residues. Germline V lookup: CDR1 SGHRS, CDR2 YFSETQ. V was cut by 0 bases and J by 0 bases, with 5 bases left in between. Variable domain in full (rest from reference TRBV5-1 and TRBJ2-3): KAGVTQTPRYLIKTRGQQVTLSCSPISGHRSVSWYQQTPGQGLQFLFEYFSETQRNKGNFPGRFSGRQFSNSRSEMNVSTLELGDSALYLCASSLVGSTDTQYFGPGTRLTVL.

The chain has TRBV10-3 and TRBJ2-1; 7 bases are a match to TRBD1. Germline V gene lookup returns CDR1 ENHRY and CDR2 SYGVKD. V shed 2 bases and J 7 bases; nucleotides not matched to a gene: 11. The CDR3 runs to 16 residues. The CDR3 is CAISERGPDRDNEQFF. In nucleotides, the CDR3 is TGTGCCATCAGTGAGCGAGGACCCGACAGGGATAATGAGCAGTTCTTC.

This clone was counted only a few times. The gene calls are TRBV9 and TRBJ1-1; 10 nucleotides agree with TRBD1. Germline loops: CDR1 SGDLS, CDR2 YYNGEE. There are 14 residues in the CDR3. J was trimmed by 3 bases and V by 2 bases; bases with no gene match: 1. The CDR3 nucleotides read TGTGCCAGCAGCGTGGGACAGGGGCACACTGAAGCTTTCTTT. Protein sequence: CASSVGQGHTEAFF.

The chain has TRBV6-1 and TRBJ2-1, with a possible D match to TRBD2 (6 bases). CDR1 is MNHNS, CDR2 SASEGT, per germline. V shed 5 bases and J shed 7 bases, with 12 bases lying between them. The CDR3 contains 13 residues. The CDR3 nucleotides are TGTGCCAGCAGTCCTCTAGCGCCAAATGAGCAGTTCTTC. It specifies CASSPLAPNEQFF.

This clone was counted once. The DNA of the CDR3 is TGTGCCAGCAGCTTAGAAATAGGCACGCAGTATTTT. Translating it yields CASSLEIGTQYF. This chain joins TRBV7-2 and TRBJ2-3; D unresolved. V lost 1 base, J lost 9 bases, and 8 bases lay in between. Germline CDR1 and CDR2: SGHTA and FQGNSA. There are 12 residues in the CDR3.

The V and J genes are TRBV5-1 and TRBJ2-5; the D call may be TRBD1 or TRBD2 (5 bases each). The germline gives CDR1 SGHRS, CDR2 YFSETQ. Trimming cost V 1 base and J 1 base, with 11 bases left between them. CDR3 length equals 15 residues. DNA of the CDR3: TGCGCCAGCAGCTTGTACGGGGCCCCCCAAGAGACCCAGTACTTC. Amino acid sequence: CASSLYGAPQETQYF.

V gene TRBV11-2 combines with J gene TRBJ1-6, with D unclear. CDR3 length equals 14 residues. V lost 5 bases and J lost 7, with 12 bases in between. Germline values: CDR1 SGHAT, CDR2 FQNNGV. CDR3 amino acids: CASSRQAQNSPLHF. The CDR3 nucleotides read TGTGCCAGCAGCCGTCAAGCCCAGAATTCACCCCTCCACTTT.

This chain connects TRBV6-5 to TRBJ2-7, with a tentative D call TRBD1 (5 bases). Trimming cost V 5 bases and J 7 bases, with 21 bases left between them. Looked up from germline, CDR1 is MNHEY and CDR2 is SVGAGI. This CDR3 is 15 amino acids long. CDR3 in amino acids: CASSVQDSDWGEQYF. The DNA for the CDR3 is TGTGCCAGCAGTGTCCAAGACAGTGACTGGGGAGAGCAGTACTTC.

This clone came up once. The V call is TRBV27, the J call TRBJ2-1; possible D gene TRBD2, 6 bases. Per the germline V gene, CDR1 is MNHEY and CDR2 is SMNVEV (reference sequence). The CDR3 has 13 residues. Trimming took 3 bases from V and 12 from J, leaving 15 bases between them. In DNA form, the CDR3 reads TGTGCCAGCAGTTTTCCCGGGAGCGGTAGGCAGTTCTTC. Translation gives CASSFPGSGRQFF.

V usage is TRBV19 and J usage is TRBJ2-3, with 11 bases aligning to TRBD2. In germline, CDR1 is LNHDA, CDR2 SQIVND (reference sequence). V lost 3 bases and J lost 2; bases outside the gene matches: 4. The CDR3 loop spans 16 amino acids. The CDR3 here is CASSILAGGLTDTQYF. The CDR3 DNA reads TGTGCCAGTAGTATTTTAGCGGGGGGGCTCACAGATACGCAGTATTTT.

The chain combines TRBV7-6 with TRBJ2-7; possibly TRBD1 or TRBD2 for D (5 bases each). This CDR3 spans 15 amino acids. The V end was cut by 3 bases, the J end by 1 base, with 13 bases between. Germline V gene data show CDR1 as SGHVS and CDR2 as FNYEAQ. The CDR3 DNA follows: TGTGCCAGCAGCTTCGATTGGGACCCGTCCTACGAGCAGTACTTC. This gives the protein CASSFDWDPSYEQYF.

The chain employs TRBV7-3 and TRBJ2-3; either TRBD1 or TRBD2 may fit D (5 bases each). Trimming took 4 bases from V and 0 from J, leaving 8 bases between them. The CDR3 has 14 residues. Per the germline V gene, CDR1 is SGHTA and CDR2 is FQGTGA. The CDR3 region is CASSYRDSTDTQYF. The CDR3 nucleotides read TGTGCCAGCAGCTACCGGGACAGCACAGATACGCAGTATTTT.

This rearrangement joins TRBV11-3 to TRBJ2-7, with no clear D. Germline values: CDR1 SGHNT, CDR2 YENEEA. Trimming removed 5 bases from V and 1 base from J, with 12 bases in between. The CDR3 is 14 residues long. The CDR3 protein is CASSLHQVSYEQYF. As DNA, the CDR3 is TGTGCCAGCAGCCTTCATCAGGTTTCCTACGAGCAGTACTTC.

In DNA form, the CDR3 reads TGTGCCAGCAGCTTCCGAAACAGGGCTGGCACAGATACGCAGTATTTT. The encoded protein is CASSFRNRAGTDTQYF. The chain recombines TRBV5-4 with TRBJ2-3; a possible D gene is TRBD1 (6 bases). This CDR3 region has 16 residues. CDR1 and CDR2 from the germline V gene are SGHNT and YYREEE (reference sequence). Deletions cut 2 bases from V and 1 base from J, with 14 bases between.

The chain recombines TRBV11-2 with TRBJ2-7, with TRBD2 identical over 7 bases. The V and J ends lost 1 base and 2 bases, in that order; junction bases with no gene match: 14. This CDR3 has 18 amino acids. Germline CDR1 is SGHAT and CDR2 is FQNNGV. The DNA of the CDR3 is TGTGCCAGCAGCTTAGCGGGCAGGACCTTGGGGGGGACCTACGAGCAGTACTTC. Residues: CASSLAGRTLGGTYEQYF.